This T cell receptor beta chain stems from a study of ipilimumab plus nivolumab after autologous stem cell transplantation. Here immunoSEQ multiplex PCR was the method, and the copy in TCRdb shows in-frame clones only, minus some. This sample has over 80,000 clones, with more than 80% found just once. The CDR3 runs 14 residues. CDR1 MNHNS and CDR2 SASEGT come from the germline V gene. The V end was cut by 4 bases, the J end by 8 bases, with 17 bases between. The chain employs TRBV6-1 and TRBJ1-2; D is ambiguous. The receptor was derived from a male donor with diffuse large B-cell lymphoma. Sample: PBMCs, taken in a trial of ipilimumab plus nivolumab as post-transplant consolidation. CDR3 loop: CASSVSVTPRGYTF. CDR3 nucleotides: TGTGCCAGCAGTGTCTCGGTTACCCCCCGCGGCTACACCTTC.